This TCR beta chain was sequenced for a study of radiotherapy plus CTLA-4 blockade in lung cancer. Only in-frame clones appear in the TCRdb table, and some are missing; sequencing was by immunoSEQ multiplex PCR. Of 45,000 or so clones detected, nearly 90% appear once; the ten largest clones hold 7.8%. Germline assignment: CDR1 MNHEY and CDR2 SMNVEV (reference sequence). The CDR3 totals 16 residues. The V gene lost 2 bases and the J gene lost 0 bases, with 13 bases spanning the gap. The chain uses TRBV27 and TRBJ1-1; maybe TRBD1 (6 bases). Source: peripheral blood, taken from a patient treated with radiotherapy plus ipilimumab. This receptor was identified in a human donor with non-small cell lung cancer whose response to radiotherapy plus ipilimumab could not be evaluated. CDR3 sequence: CASSLGGGHMNTEAFF. The DNA for the CDR3 is TGTGCCAGCAGTTTAGGGGGGGGACATATGAACACTGAAGCTTTCTTT.